Each of the 9 T cell receptor beta chains below was sequenced from the same sample in a study of blood T cell repertoires in COVID-19. Clones were read by immunoSEQ multiplex PCR, and TCRdb kept only the in-frame ones, dropping some. The sample lists approximately 430,000 clones, roughly 90% occurring once. Sequencing was done on a sample of peripheral blood. These receptors were collected from a young woman with active or convalescent COVID-19.

This clone was observed a single time. The chain combines TRBV13 with TRBJ2-5, with 11 bases aligning to TRBD2. CDR1 and CDR2 (germline): PRHDT, FYEKMQ (reference sequence). There are 16 residues in the CDR3. Germline trimming cut 3 bases from V and 1 base from J; bases unmatched to any gene: 4. CDR3 loop: CASSFSGRAIQETQYF. CDR3 in DNA: TGTGCCAGCAGCTTTAGCGGGAGGGCCATCCAAGAGACCCAGTACTTC.

This chain joins TRBV3-1 (or the pseudogene TRBV3-2) and TRBJ2-1; D unclear. Per the germline V gene, CDR1 is LGHDT and CDR2 is YNNKEL (reference sequence). The CDR3 loop spans 17 amino acids. V lost 3 bases and J lost 4, with 19 bases in between. The CDR3 sequence is CASSHEVRVDGYNEQFF. The CDR3 region has the DNA TGTGCCAGCAGCCACGAAGTTCGGGTCGACGGGTACAATGAGCAGTTCTTC.

This chain uses TRBV13 with TRBJ2-1, with 9 bases fitting TRBD2. The CDR3 sequence is 15 residues long. The germline gives CDR1 PRHDT, CDR2 FYEKMQ (reference sequence). Losses at the gene ends were 1 base for V and 5 bases for J; bases not matched to a gene: 3. CDR3 residues: CASSLEGTSNNEQFF. DNA for the CDR3: TGTGCCAGCAGCTTAGAGGGGACTAGCAACAATGAGCAGTTCTTC.

The chain uses TRBV7-2 and TRBJ2-2, with TRBD2 identical over 8 bases. The CDR3 consists of 16 residues. The junction had 4 bases not matched to a gene; V was cut back by 3 bases and J by 1 base. The germline V gene encodes CDR1 SGHTA and CDR2 FQGNSA. The CDR3 sequence is CASSFLLAGNTGELFF. The CDR3, as DNA: TGTGCCAGCAGCTTCCTCCTAGCGGGGAACACCGGGGAGCTGTTTTTT.

The gene calls are TRBV11-2 and TRBJ1-2, with 7 bases identical to TRBD1. CDR1 is SGHAT, CDR2 FQNNGV, per germline. This CDR3 spans 11 amino acids. Trimming removed 6 bases from V and 8 bases from J; junction bases left unmatched: 3. DNA of the CDR3: TGTGCCAGCAGTCGACAGGGAGGCTACACCTTC. It translates to CASSRQGGYTF.

Here the CDR3 DNA reads TGTGCCAGCAGACTCAGGGCCAAGGATAATTCACCCCTCCACTTT. It encodes CASRLRAKDNSPLHF. This chain uses TRBV11-2 with TRBJ1-6, with D possibly matching TRBD1 (5 bases). The CDR3 runs to 15 residues. The V end was cut by 6 bases, the J end by 5 bases, with 14 bases between. Germline V gene data show CDR1 as SGHAT and CDR2 as FQNNGV.

The rearrangement links TRBV10-3 to TRBJ2-6; a possible D gene is TRBD2 (5 bases). This CDR3 has 16 amino acids. Germline V CDR1 and CDR2: ENHRY, SYGVKD. Trimming pared 4 bases from V and 0 bases from J, leaving 10 bases between. The CDR3, as DNA: TGTGCCATCAGTGGTCCCCGGGGCTCTGGGGCCAACGTCCTGACTTTC. This translates into CAISGPRGSGANVLTF.

About this clone itself: Other DNA sequences in this sample translate to the same CDR3. The gene calls are TRBV18 and TRBJ1-1; possible D gene TRBD1, 6 bases. CDR1 and CDR2 from the germline V gene are KGHSH and LQKENI. The CDR3 spans 14 residues. Deletions cut 2 bases from V and 1 base from J, with 8 bases between. The CDR3 is CASSPWTANTEAFF. CDR3 nucleotide sequence: TGTGCCAGCTCACCATGGACAGCGAACACTGAAGCTTTCTTT.

The V gene is TRBV11-2, the J gene TRBJ1-3; unclear D gene. The V end was cut by 1 base, the J end by 3 bases, with 10 bases between. The CDR3 is 15 amino acids. The germline gives CDR1 SGHAT, CDR2 FQNNGV. The CDR3: CASSLGGIGGNTIYF. The CDR3 DNA reads as TGTGCCAGCAGCTTAGGAGGGATCGGTGGAAACACCATATATTTT.